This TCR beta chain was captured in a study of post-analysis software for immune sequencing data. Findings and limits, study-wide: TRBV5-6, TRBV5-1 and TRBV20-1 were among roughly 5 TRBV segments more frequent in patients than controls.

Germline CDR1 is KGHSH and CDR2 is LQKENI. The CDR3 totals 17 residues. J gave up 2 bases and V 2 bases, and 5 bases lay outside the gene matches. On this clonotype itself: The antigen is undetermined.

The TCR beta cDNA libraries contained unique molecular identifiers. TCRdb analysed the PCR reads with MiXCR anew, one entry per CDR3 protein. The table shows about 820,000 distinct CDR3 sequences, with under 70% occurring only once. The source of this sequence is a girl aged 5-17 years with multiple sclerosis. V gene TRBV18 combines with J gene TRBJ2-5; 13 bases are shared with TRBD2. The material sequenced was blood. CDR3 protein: CASSPRGLAGMQETQYF. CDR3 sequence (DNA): TGTGCCAGCTCACCAAGGGGACTAGCGGGGATGCAAGAGACCCAGTACTTC.